This T cell receptor (beta chain) comes out of a study of T cell responses to AZD1222 COVID-19 vaccine. Remarks on this clone: No antigen is known for it.

Regarding the study as a whole: Breadth and depth of Spike-specific TCRs rose after two AZD1222 doses. It should be noted that donors were predominantly white British and more often female, and clonal diversity was possibly underestimated.

Trimming removed 5 bases at V and 3 bases at J, with 11 bases between. The germline V gene has CDR1 LNHDA and CDR2 SQIVND (reference sequence). The CDR3 covers 14 residues. The data were produced by immunoSEQ multiplex PCR, yet TCRdb's version contains in-frame clones alone and is incomplete. The repertoire holds some 170,000 clones, with around 90% as singletons. The source was peripheral blood, collected on day 0 of AZD1222 vaccination. This receptor was identified in an adult in good health. This sequence joins TRBV19 and TRBJ1-5; D ambiguous. CDR3 coding DNA: TGTGCCAGTAGTGGACGTGGGTACAATCAGCCCCAGCATTTT. Its protein product is CASSGRGYNQPQHF.